The clone carrying this T cell receptor (beta chain) is medium-sized by share. Its antigen remains unidentified. The data belong to a study of spatial heterogeneity in lung cancer. Whole-study context: Sequences of the beta chain were consistently detected in greater numbers than alpha-chain sequences. In raw reads, more than nine appearances on average were recorded for each unique TCR and UMI combination.

Overall study findings and caveats: It was estimated that coverage of tumor T cells reached 6.5% to 8% for alpha chains and 13% for beta chains. Higher tumor mutation counts went along with higher counts of expanded intratumoral alpha and beta TCRs.

The V and J ends lost 0 bases and 9 bases, in that order; junction bases with no gene match: 12. This CDR3 is built from 17 residues. Germline CDR1 and CDR2: LNHNV and YYDKDF (reference sequence). Time point here: sample taken at primary tumor resection. Whole RNA came from tumor, nontumor lung or frozen PBMC and was sequenced without being sorted. A single record per CDR3 protein comes from TCRdb applying MiXCR to the 5' RACE reads. The sample carries nearly 25,000 distinct CDR3 sequences, roughly 9% recorded once. The chain recombines TRBV15 with TRBJ2-1; 9 bases fit TRBD2. The specimen comprised lung tumor tissue, sampled at surgery. This TCR was sampled from a male donor with early-stage non-small cell lung cancer. The CDR3 DNA is TGTGCCACCAGCAGAGATATCGGCCCTCTAGCGGGAACTGAGCAGTTCTTC. This codes for CATSRDIGPLAGTEQFF.